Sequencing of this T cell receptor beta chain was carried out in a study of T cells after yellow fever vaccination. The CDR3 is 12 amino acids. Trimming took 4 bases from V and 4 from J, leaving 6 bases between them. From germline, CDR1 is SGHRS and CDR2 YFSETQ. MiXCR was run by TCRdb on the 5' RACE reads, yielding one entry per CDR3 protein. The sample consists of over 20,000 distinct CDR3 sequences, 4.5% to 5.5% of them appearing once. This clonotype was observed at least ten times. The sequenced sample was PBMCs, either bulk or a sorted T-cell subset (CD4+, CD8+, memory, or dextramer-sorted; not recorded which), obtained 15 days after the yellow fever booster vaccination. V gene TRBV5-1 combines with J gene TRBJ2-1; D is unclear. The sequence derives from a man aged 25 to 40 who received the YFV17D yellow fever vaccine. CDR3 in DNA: TGCGCCAGCAGCCCCGAGTACAATGAGCAGTTCTTC. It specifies CASSPEYNEQFF.